The 10 T cell receptor beta chains below were found in one sample sequenced in a study of response to subunit inactivated influenza vaccine. TCRdb reprocessed the RT-PCR reads with MiXCR, giving one entry per CDR3 protein. The repertoire holds hundreds of thousands of distinct CDR3 sequences, with around 14% as singletons. The specimen was PBMCs from blood, collected approximately 15 days before vaccination. These TCRs come from a man between 45 and 60 years old who received an inactivated influenza vaccine.

This clonotype was observed a handful of times. This chain connects TRBV14 to TRBJ1-1; 8 bases align to TRBD1. Losses at the gene ends were 2 bases for V and 8 bases for J; bases not matched to a gene: 4. The CDR3 length is 13 residues. Germline assignment: CDR1 SGHDN and CDR2 FVKESK. The CDR3 nucleotides read TGTGCCAGCAGCCAAAACCGGGACAGGGAAGCTTTCTTT. This gives the protein CASSQNRDREAFF.

The chain employs TRBV20-1 and TRBJ2-2; D possibly corresponds to TRBD1 (6 bases). The V end was cut by 2 bases, the J end by 10 bases, with 26 bases between. The germline gives CDR1 DFQATT, CDR2 SNEGSKA (reference sequence). The CDR3 covers 17 residues. This CDR3 reads CSARTADKGSGGAELFF. The CDR3 DNA reads TGCAGTGCTAGAACGGCGGACAAGGGGAGTGGGGGCGCGGAGCTGTTTTTT.

CDR3 bases: TGTGCCAGCAGCCAGCCAATGGGGACCCAGTACTTC. It codes for CASSQPMGTQYF. J is TRBJ2-5 and V is TRBV14, with D hard to call. CDR1 is SGHDN and CDR2 is FVKESK in the germline V gene. V gave up 3 bases and J gave up 7 bases, with 9 bases separating them. This CDR3 region has 12 residues.

About this clonotype: A junction end diverges from the germline sequence, so it may reflect a read error. The genes are TRBV20-1 and TRBJ2-7; TRBD1 matches at 7 bases. Germline V gene lookup returns CDR1 DFQATT and CDR2 SNEGSKA (reference sequence). CDR3 length equals 11 residues. CDR3 protein: CSTRQGHEQYF. In DNA, the CDR3 is TGCAGTACTAGACAGGGACACGAGCAGTACTTC.

The chain employs TRBV4-2 and TRBJ2-3, with 9 bases matching TRBD2. The ends lost 0 bases at V and 5 bases at J; junction bases unmatched: 6. The germline gives CDR1 LGHNA, CDR2 YNFKEQ. The CDR3 is 16 residues long. The CDR3 region is CASSQDLAGARDTQYF. Written as DNA, the CDR3 is TGTGCCAGCAGCCAAGATTTAGCGGGGGCGCGAGATACGCAGTATTTT.

V usage is TRBV3-1 and J usage is TRBJ2-2, with 7 positions matching TRBD2. There are 17 residues in the CDR3. Germline CDR1 and CDR2: LGHDT and YNNKEL (reference sequence). Unmatched junction bases numbered 19, after V lost 11 bases and J lost 4 bases. Here the CDR3 reads CACCSLGGRTFTGELFF. CDR3 sequence (DNA): TGTGCCTGCTGCTCCCTCGGGGGGAGGACGTTCACCGGGGAGCTGTTTTTT. The entire variable domain, with the rest obtained from reference TRBV3-1 and TRBJ2-2, is as follows: DTAVSQTPKYLVTQMGNDKSIKCEQNLGHDTMYWYKQDSKKFLKIMFSYNNKELIINETVPNRFSPKSPDKAHLNLHINSLELGDSAVYFCACCSLGGRTFTGELFFGEGSRLTVL.

This clonotype was counted only a few times. This rearrangement joins TRBV5-6 to TRBJ2-3; D may be TRBD2 (5 bases). Germline assignment: CDR1 SGHDT and CDR2 YYEEEE. V was clipped by 1 base and J by 5 bases, with 11 bases between them. The CDR3 has 14 amino acids. CDR3 residues: CASSLSLEGDTQYF. For the CDR3, the DNA is TGTGCCAGCAGCTTGAGTCTAGAGGGAGATACGCAGTATTTT. Full variable domain (remainder filled in from reference TRBV5-6 and TRBJ2-3): DAGVTQSPTHLIKTRGQQVTLRCSPKSGHDTVSWYQQALGQGPQFIFQYYEEEERQRGNFPDRFSGHQFPNYSSELNVNALLLGDSALYLCASSLSLEGDTQYFGPGTRLTVL.

This clonotype turned up a few times. This chain links TRBV10-3 with TRBJ1-2, with a tentative D call TRBD1 (5 bases). Germline CDR1 and CDR2: ENHRY and SYGVKD. V lost 3 bases and J lost 5, with 16 bases in between. The CDR3 spans 15 residues. The CDR3 loop is CAISETGADTYGYTF. CDR3 nucleotide sequence: TGTGCCATCAGTGAAACCGGGGCCGACACGTATGGCTACACCTTC.

This clonotype was counted between two and nine times. CDR3 coding DNA: TGCGCCAGCAGCTCAGGGTACCCAACAGCCAAAAACATTCAGTACTTC. Its translation: CASSSGYPTAKNIQYF. The rearrangement uses TRBV5-1 and TRBJ2-4; perhaps TRBD1 as D (5 bases). CDR1 and CDR2 from the germline V gene are SGHRS and YFSETQ. This CDR3 is built from 16 residues. V was shortened by 3 bases and J by 0 bases, with 13 bases between the two germline ends.

The sample holds many counts of this clonotype. The chain is built from TRBV7-8 and TRBJ1-1; D is perhaps TRBD1 (6 bases). Germline V gene lookup returns CDR1 SGHVS and CDR2 FQNEAQ. Trimming shortened V by 6 bases and J by 1 base, and 12 bases separated the two germline ends. The CDR3 is made up of 14 amino acids. The CDR3 loop reads CASSSGTTNTEAFF. CDR3 bases: TGTGCCAGCAGTTCCGGGACAACGAACACTGAAGCTTTCTTT.